This T cell receptor (beta chain) was recovered during a study of Ad26.COV2.S vaccination and SARS-CoV-2 variants. V was pared by 5 bases and J by 7 bases, with 12 bases between. CDR3 length equals 13 residues. Sequencing was performed with immunoSEQ multiplex PCR; in TCRdb, only in-frame clones are kept and a portion is missing. The data show about 350,000 clones, 92% seen once. V and J are TRBV12-3 or TRBV12-4 and TRBJ2-1, with D unclear. This material consisted of peripheral blood, taken after recovery from COVID-19. The clonotype was recovered from a human donor who had recovered from COVID-19. CDR3 residues: CASSINAGNEQFF. The CDR3 DNA reads as TGTGCCAGCAGTATCAACGCCGGGAATGAGCAGTTCTTC.